The present T cell receptor beta chain was sequenced within a study of shared clonotypes between healthy human individuals. Across the study: The plates for each donor numbered three CD4 naive, three CD4 memory, two CD8 naive and one CD8 memory.

Positively selected for CCR7, the CD45RO-negative cells used as naive CD8 cells excluded terminally differentiated effector memory CD45RA+ cells. There are 16 residues in the CDR3. Germline CDR1 is MNHEY and CDR2 is SMNVEV (reference sequence). V dropped 8 bases and J dropped 1 base, with 20 bases sitting between them. The material for each subset, its genomic DNA, was split evenly across several immunoSEQ plates. Here immunoSEQ multiplex PCR was the method, and the copy in TCRdb shows in-frame clones only, minus some. This table has under 600,000 clones, 98% appearing once. J is TRBJ2-5 and V is TRBV27; D might be TRBD2 (6 bases). This receptor was obtained from a man under 40 in good health. Sequenced: naive CD8+ T cells sorted from blood. CDR3: CASGRGVVGPQETQYF. The CDR3 DNA follows: TGTGCCAGCGGGCGGGGAGTAGTTGGGCCCCAAGAGACCCAGTACTTC.